The sequence of this T cell receptor beta chain was determined in a study of control samples from healthy donors and cancer patients. Method: immunoSEQ multiplex PCR; TCRdb's copy keeps in-frame clones and lacks some. The sample includes about 190,000 clones, 91% seen only once; the top ten take approximately 2%. V gave up 7 bases and J gave up 5 bases; unmatched junction bases: 9. Germline V gives CDR1 SNHLY, CDR2 FYNNEI. The CDR3 spans 17 residues. The sequence was collected from a man in his thirties or forties in good health. Sequencing was carried out using blood. The chain has TRBV2 and TRBJ2-2; TRBD2 aligns across 14 bases. CDR3 in DNA: TGTGCCAGCACCACGGGACTAGCGGGGGTAGGGACCGGGGAGCTGTTTTTT. This sequence encodes CASTTGLAGVGTGELFF. The full variable domain, with the rest looked up from reference TRBV2 and TRBJ2-2, is EPEVTQTPSHQVTQMGQEVILRCVPISNHLYFYWYRQILGQKVEFLVSFYNNEISEKSEIFDDQFSVERPDGSNFTLKIRSTKLEDSAMYFCASTTGLAGVGTGELFFGEGSRLTVL.